This TCR beta chain is from a study of HIV-infected patients and healthy controls. Follow-up blood was drawn about 14 weeks, roughly three months, after antiretroviral therapy began. The repertoire came from unfractionated whole blood and reflected all unsorted peripheral T cells. Around 530 ng RNA was reverse transcribed with alpha and beta constant-region primers. Separate chain-specific third strand synthesis with multiplexing indices produced the alpha and beta libraries. TCRdb re-derived calls from the 5' RACE reads in MiXCR, one entry per CDR3 protein. The sample has thousands of distinct CDR3 sequences, under 35% seen once. The J segment lost 4 bases and the V segment lost 6 bases, leaving 4 bases of the junction unmatched. The CDR3 length is 13 residues. Relative to its sample, this clonotype is medium-sized.

This chain links TRBV12-3 or TRBV12-4 with TRBJ2-3, with 7 nucleotides matching TRBD2. Sample: blood, taken during antiretroviral therapy. The sequence came from an adult with HIV infection. The CDR3 reads CASSSAGADTQYF. The CDR3 DNA follows: TGTGCCAGCAGCTCCGCGGGGGCAGATACGCAGTATTTT.